Presented here are 20 T cell receptor beta chains from one specimen sequenced in a study of T cell repertoires in cytomegalovirus infection. TCRdb called the reads again in MiXCR, with one record for every CDR3 protein. The table has some 200,000 distinct CDR3 sequences, around 20% seen once; the top ten hold less than 3%. Input material: PBMCs. These receptors were taken from a human donor in good health (CMV status not recorded). Some clones in this sample may be carry-over from other donors' samples.

This clonotype appeared a few times. V gene TRBV6-2 or TRBV6-3 combines with J gene TRBJ1-6; D is possibly TRBD1 (6 bases). Trimming pared 4 bases from V and 6 bases from J, leaving 10 bases between. The CDR3 totals 14 residues. CDR1 MNHEY and CDR2 SVGEGT come from the germline V gene. CDR3 bases: TGTGCCAGCAGTTGGGGGCCGATTAATTCACCCCTCCACTTT. This sequence encodes CASSWGPINSPLHF.

In this sample, this clonotype turned up many times. The chain links TRBV10-3 to TRBJ2-3, with TRBD2 matching 12 bases. CDR3 size: 17 residues. CDR1 and CDR2 from the germline V gene are ENHRY and SYGVKD. V was clipped by 2 bases and J by 4 bases; unmatched bases: 7. The CDR3 nucleotides read TGTGCCATCAGTGAGGCACTAGCGGGAGGACGGGCAGATACGCAGTATTTT. Its protein product is CAISEALAGGRADTQYF.

This clonotype was recorded many times. The V gene is TRBV7-6, the J gene TRBJ2-1, with D perhaps being TRBD1 or TRBD2 (6 bases each). CDR3 length: 15 residues. The V gene lost 2 bases and the J gene lost 7 bases, with 15 bases spanning the gap. The germline gives CDR1 SGHVS, CDR2 FNYEAQ. CDR3 loop: CASSLRGGGRNEQFF. Here the CDR3 DNA reads TGTGCCAGCAGCTTAAGAGGGGGAGGAAGGAATGAGCAGTTCTTC.

The chain employs TRBV7-9 and TRBJ2-5; 7 bases match TRBD2. CDR1 SEHNR and CDR2 FQNEAQ come from the germline V gene (reference sequence). CDR3 length: 15 amino acids. With V trimmed by 3 bases and J by 3 bases, 7 bases remained unmatched. The CDR3 sequence: CASSLGGSREETQYF. CDR3 coding DNA: TGTGCCAGCAGCTTGGGAGGGAGTCGAGAAGAGACCCAGTACTTC.

This clonotype was found a few times. The chain recombines TRBV5-1 with TRBJ2-1; the match to TRBD2 covers 7 bases. Germline V gives CDR1 SGHRS, CDR2 YFSETQ. Trimming cost V 4 bases and J 6 bases; bases outside gene matches: 7. The CDR3 has 14 residues. The CDR3 loop is CASSAMPGGNEQFF. The CDR3 bases are TGCGCCAGCAGCGCAATGCCGGGGGGCAATGAGCAGTTCTTC. The whole variable domain, filled in from reference TRBV5-1 and TRBJ2-1, reads KAGVTQTPRYLIKTRGQQVTLSCSPISGHRSVSWYQQTPGQGLQFLFEYFSETQRNKGNFPGRFSGRQFSNSRSEMNVSTLELGDSALYLCASSAMPGGNEQFFGPGTRLTVL.

This clonotype was found a few times. The J gene is TRBJ1-3, the V gene TRBV19; D is ambiguous. Trimming pared 7 bases from V and 4 bases from J, leaving 14 bases between. Germline values: CDR1 LNHDA, CDR2 SQIVND (reference sequence). The CDR3 runs 14 residues. CDR3 in amino acids: CASMIRAFGNTIYF. The CDR3 coding sequence is TGTGCCAGTATGATTCGGGCGTTCGGAAACACCATATATTTT.

This clonotype has a count of ten or more. This rearrangement joins TRBV7-9 to TRBJ2-7; D may be TRBD2 (6 bases). The CDR3 totals 15 residues. Germline loops: CDR1 SEHNR, CDR2 FQNEAQ (reference sequence). Deletions cut 5 bases from V and 2 bases from J, with 16 bases between. CDR3: CASSPNSGTTYEQYF. DNA for the CDR3: TGTGCCAGCAGCCCCAATAGCGGAACCACCTACGAGCAGTACTTC.

This clonotype was detected only a few times. The V and J genes are TRBV7-2 and TRBJ2-7; the D gene could be TRBD1 or TRBD2 (5 bases each). V was cut by 6 bases and J by 6 bases, with 12 bases left in between. CDR3 length equals 12 residues. CDR1 is SGHTA and CDR2 is FQGNSA in the germline V gene. The DNA of the CDR3 is TGTGCCAGCAGATTCCGGGACGGCGAGCAGTACTTC. Protein sequence: CASRFRDGEQYF. Complete variable domain (other parts from reference TRBV7-2 and TRBJ2-7): GAGVSQSPSNKVTEKGKDVELRCDPISGHTALYWYRQSLGQGLEFLIYFQGNSAPDKSGLPSDRFSAERTGGSVSTLTIQRTQQEDSAVYLCASRFRDGEQYFGPGTRLTVT.

This clonotype was observed many times. V is TRBV7-3 and J is TRBJ1-1; the D gene is possibly TRBD1 (5 bases). The CDR3 has 16 amino acids. The ends were cut back, 5 bases at V and 1 base at J, with 17 bases in the middle. Germline assignment: CDR1 SGHTA and CDR2 FQGTGA. CDR3 sequence: CASSPTVAGRNTEAFF. The CDR3 DNA reads as TGTGCCAGCAGCCCTACCGTGGCAGGGAGGAACACTGAAGCTTTCTTT.

This chain joins TRBV6-2 or TRBV6-3 and TRBJ1-5, with TRBD1 identical over 7 bases. The CDR3 runs to 15 residues. Germline CDR1 and CDR2: MNHEY and SVGEGT. Trimming at V came to 6 bases and at J to 7 bases, leaving 12 bases not matched to a gene. The CDR3 here is CASSSYRGGGQPQHF. The CDR3 nucleotides read TGTGCCAGCAGCTCTTACAGGGGTGGCGGGCAGCCCCAGCATTTT.

The V gene is TRBV5-1, the J gene TRBJ2-5, with 7 bases that match TRBD1. The length of the CDR3 is 15 residues. CDR1 is SGHRS and CDR2 is YFSETQ in the germline V gene. Trimming took 0 bases from V and 3 from J; bases not matched to a gene: 5. The CDR3 sequence: CASSLGSQGKETQYF. The CDR3 coding sequence is TGCGCCAGCAGCTTGGGATCACAGGGGAAAGAGACCCAGTACTTC. Complete variable domain (other parts from reference TRBV5-1 and TRBJ2-5): KAGVTQTPRYLIKTRGQQVTLSCSPISGHRSVSWYQQTPGQGLQFLFEYFSETQRNKGNFPGRFSGRQFSNSRSEMNVSTLELGDSALYLCASSLGSQGKETQYFGPGTRLLVL.

The sample holds a few counts of this clonotype. The chain carries TRBV4-3 and TRBJ2-1; 9 positions match TRBD2. The CDR3 extends over 15 amino acids. Per germline, CDR1 LGHNA and CDR2 YSLEER. With 0 bases clipped from V and 12 bases from J, the junction kept 9 bases outside the gene matches. The CDR3 sequence is CASSQDGSGGGTQFF. CDR3 DNA sequence: TGCGCCAGCAGCCAAGACGGTAGCGGGGGAGGAACGCAGTTCTTC.

This clonotype was recorded at least ten times. The V gene is TRBV7-2, the J gene TRBJ2-1; TRBD1 agrees at 11 bases. V lost 3 bases and J lost 7; bases outside the gene matches: 8. This CDR3 spans 16 amino acids. CDR1 SGHTA and CDR2 FQGNSA come from the germline V gene. The CDR3 coding sequence is TGTGCCAGCAGCTTCGGACCCCGGGACAGGGGGAATGAGCAGTTCTTC. It translates to CASSFGPRDRGNEQFF.

This clonotype was seen ten or more times. The CDR3 region has the DNA TGTGCCAGCAGTTCCAACAGTAACCGCCCGGACACCATATATTTT. Amino acid sequence: CASSSNSNRPDTIYF. The chain links TRBV7-6 to TRBJ1-3, with D uncertain. Germline V CDR1 and CDR2: SGHVS, FNYEAQ. CDR3 length: 15 amino acids. V was cut by 6 bases and J by 8 bases, with 20 bases left in between.

This clonotype was detected only a few times. Its ends do not fully match the called genes, so a read error is possible. This chain joins TRBV11-2 and TRBJ1-2; 9 bases match TRBD1. CDR1 and CDR2 from the germline V gene are SGHAT and FQNNGV. The CDR3 spans 14 residues. This CDR3 is CASSPWDRDKGPSF. The CDR3 bases are TGTGCCAGCAGCCCCTGGGACAGGGATAAGGGGCCTTCCTTC.

This clonotype was detected a few times. The chain has TRBV19 and TRBJ1-4; D call uncertain. This CDR3 is 14 amino acids long. The V end lost 5 bases, the J end lost 0 bases, and 7 bases lay between the germline ends. CDR1 and CDR2 (germline): LNHDA, SQIVND (reference sequence). CDR3 DNA sequence: TGTGCCAGTAGTTGGGTTACAACTAATGAAAAACTGTTTTTT. This encodes CASSWVTTNEKLFF.

This clonotype was seen a handful of times. V usage is TRBV12-3 or TRBV12-4 and J usage is TRBJ2-5, with D perhaps TRBD2 (6 bases). The ends were cut back, 6 bases at V and 3 bases at J, with 11 bases in the middle. The CDR3 loop spans 13 amino acids. The CDR3 spells CASRGGTEETQYF. The CDR3 coding sequence is TGTGCCAGCAGAGGAGGGACGGAAGAGACCCAGTACTTC.

This chain links TRBV28 with TRBJ1-4, with D possibly matching TRBD1 (6 bases). This CDR3 is built from 15 residues. With 6 bases removed from V and 5 bases from J, the gap between germline ends came to 16 bases. Germline assignment: CDR1 MDHEN and CDR2 SYDVKM. DNA of the CDR3: TGTGCCAGCAGAGGAGCTGGGCAGGGGAATGAAAAACTGTTTTTT. This encodes CASRGAGQGNEKLFF.

This clonotype has only a few counts. V is TRBV6-1 and J is TRBJ1-1; 7 positions agree with TRBD1. Germline V gene lookup returns CDR1 MNHNS and CDR2 SASEGT. The V gene end was trimmed by 3 bases and the J gene end by 0 bases; junction bases not matched to a gene: 7. CDR3 length: 16 residues. The CDR3 protein is CASSDPPGQMNTEAFF. The DNA of the CDR3 is TGTGCCAGCAGTGACCCTCCGGGACAGATGAACACTGAAGCTTTCTTT.

This clonotype was found many times. The chain joins TRBV7-2 to TRBJ2-3; 10 nucleotides match TRBD2. CDR1 and CDR2 (germline): SGHTA, FQGNSA. The CDR3 has 18 residues. Unmatched junction bases numbered 15, after V lost 5 bases and J lost 4 bases. The CDR3, as DNA: TGTGCCAGCAGCCCCTATCGACTAGCGGGCCGGAGGGCAGATACGCAGTATTTT. As protein: CASSPYRLAGRRADTQYF.